This T cell receptor beta chain stems from a study of T-cell reconstitution after alpha-beta-depleted transplantation in children. The ends lost 5 bases at V and 2 bases at J; junction bases unmatched: 5. The CDR3 totals 15 residues. Germline assignment: CDR1 MNHNS and CDR2 SASEGT. Unique molecular identifiers were incorporated when the TCRbeta library was constructed. TCRdb called the PCR reads again in MiXCR, with one record for every CDR3 protein. This sample has some 490,000 distinct CDR3 sequences, with under 15% found just once. Here the sequenced sample was PBMCs from the stem cell graft donor, taken from the stem cell graft. This sequence was found in a human donor who donated a stem cell graft to a child with combined immunodeficiency. The chain employs TRBV6-1 and TRBJ1-5; 8 positions agree with TRBD1. CDR3 region: CASSQDRVGNQPQHF. CDR3 in DNA: TGTGCCAGCAGTCAGGACAGGGTCGGCAATCAGCCCCAGCATTTT.